These 30 T cell receptor beta chains were sequenced from one sample in a study of cytomegalovirus exposure and HLA in healthy donors. PCR primers comprised 60 Vbeta and 13 Jbeta primers. Method: immunoSEQ multiplex PCR; TCRdb's copy keeps in-frame clones and lacks some. This sample's table reports 45,000 or so clones. What was sequenced was PBMCs. Receptors were obtained from a male donor in good health and CMV-seronegative.

The CDR3 DNA sequence: TGTGCCAGCAGCCCCGACAGGGATTCACCCCTCCACTTT. It codes for CASSPDRDSPLHF. The chain is built from TRBV11-3 and TRBJ1-6; 7 bases match TRBD1. V shed 5 bases and J 8 bases; nucleotides not matched to a gene: 3. The CDR3 is 13 amino acids. Germline-derived CDR1 and CDR2 are SGHNT and YENEEA.

This chain connects TRBV12-5 to TRBJ1-2, with D possibly matching TRBD1 (6 bases). Looked up from germline, CDR1 is LGHNT and CDR2 is FRNRAP. The ends were cut back, 2 bases at V and 5 bases at J, with 12 bases in the middle. The CDR3 length is 14 residues. The DNA for the CDR3 is TGTGCTAGTGGTTTGTGGGGGCTGGGATATGGCTACACCTTC. Protein sequence: CASGLWGLGYGYTF.

V and J are TRBV5-6 and TRBJ1-2, with 10 bases aligning to TRBD1. With V trimmed by 4 bases and J by 7 bases, 4 bases remained unmatched. Germline V gene sequence: CDR1 SGHDT, CDR2 YYEEEE. This CDR3 is built from 13 residues. In DNA, the CDR3 is TGTGCCAGCAGCCTTGGGACAGGGGTTGGCTACACCTTC. It specifies CASSLGTGVGYTF.

V is TRBV18 and J is TRBJ1-4; 7 nucleotides agree with TRBD1. The CDR3 is 14 amino acids. Trimming at V came to 3 bases and at J to 10 bases, leaving 8 bases not matched to a gene. Germline V gene sequence: CDR1 KGHSH, CDR2 LQKENI. CDR3 DNA: TGTGCCAGCTCACCCGAAAGAGGACAGGTAAAACTGTTTTTT. As protein: CASSPERGQVKLFF.

This chain connects TRBV5-6 to TRBJ1-1; tentatively, D is TRBD1 (5 bases). The CDR3 loop spans 14 amino acids. CDR1 is SGHDT and CDR2 is YYEEEE in the germline V gene. V was pared by 1 base and J by 4 bases, with 11 bases between. Here the CDR3 reads CASSLRVGGTEAFF. CDR3 nucleotides: TGTGCCAGCAGCTTGAGGGTGGGGGGCACTGAAGCTTTCTTT.

This chain connects TRBV19 to TRBJ1-4; a weak D match, TRBD1 (6 bases). The V end was cut by 9 bases, the J end by 0 bases, with 11 bases between. Germline-derived CDR1 and CDR2 are LNHDA and SQIVND (reference sequence). The CDR3 runs to 14 residues. Here the CDR3 reads CASGRQATNEKLFF. Here the CDR3 DNA reads TGTGCCAGCGGCCGACAGGCAACTAATGAAAAACTGTTTTTT.

The V gene is TRBV10-3, the J gene TRBJ1-1, with D unclear. V dropped 2 bases and J dropped 1 base, with 8 bases sitting between them. CDR1 is ENHRY and CDR2 is SYGVKD in the germline V gene. The CDR3 is 14 amino acids. CDR3 bases: TGTGCCATCAGTGAGGACACCAGGAACACTGAAGCTTTCTTT. Translation gives CAISEDTRNTEAFF.

V is TRBV18 and J is TRBJ2-7; TRBD1 agrees at 8 bases. V lost 8 bases to trimming and J lost 3 bases; unmatched junction nucleotides: 9. CDR1 is KGHSH and CDR2 is LQKENI in the germline V gene. The CDR3 extends over 14 amino acids. This chain's CDR3 is CASLSGTGLYEQYF. The CDR3 DNA reads TGTGCCAGCCTATCCGGGACAGGACTCTACGAGCAGTACTTC.

The rearrangement joins TRBV29-1 to TRBJ1-1, with TRBD1 matching 8 bases. The CDR3 covers 14 residues. CDR1 and CDR2 (germline): SQVTM, ANQGSEA. The ends lost 4 bases at V and 11 bases at J; junction bases unmatched: 15. The CDR3 sequence: CSVAGDRSERRAFF. CDR3 sequence (DNA): TGCAGCGTTGCGGGGGACAGGTCCGAACGTAGGGCTTTCTTT.

The J gene is TRBJ1-1, the V gene TRBV27; D might be TRBD1 (6 bases). Deletions cut 7 bases from V and 3 bases from J, with 18 bases between. The V gene's germline CDR1 is MNHEY and CDR2 SMNVEV (reference sequence). The CDR3 runs 15 residues. The CDR3 nucleotides are TGTGCCAGCATCCAAAGGGGGAAAGGGGACACTGAAGCTTTCTTT. It specifies CASIQRGKGDTEAFF.

In DNA form, the CDR3 reads TGCGCCAGCACCTTTGGAGGAGGATACGAGCAGTACTTC. The encoded protein is CASTFGGGYEQYF. The chain joins TRBV5-1 to TRBJ2-7; possibly TRBD2 for D (5 bases). Germline assignment: CDR1 SGHRS and CDR2 YFSETQ. V was pared by 6 bases and J by 4 bases, with 14 bases between. The CDR3 runs 13 residues. The whole variable domain, filled in from reference TRBV5-1 and TRBJ2-7, reads KAGVTQTPRYLIKTRGQQVTLSCSPISGHRSVSWYQQTPGQGLQFLFEYFSETQRNKGNFPGRFSGRQFSNSRSEMNVSTLELGDSALYLCASTFGGGYEQYFGPGTRLTVT.

The chain links TRBV6-5 to TRBJ1-1, with 8 positions matching TRBD1. Per germline, CDR1 MNHEY and CDR2 SVGAGI. This CDR3 comprises 13 residues. V was clipped by 10 bases and J by 7 bases; unmatched bases: 11. The CDR3 here is CATISQGASEAFF. Written as DNA, the CDR3 is TGTGCCACCATCTCTCAGGGGGCGAGTGAAGCTTTCTTT.

J is TRBJ1-1 and V is TRBV9, with TRBD1 matching 7 bases. CDR3 length equals 17 residues. The V gene end was trimmed by 3 bases and the J gene end by 6 bases; junction bases not matched to a gene: 17. The V gene's germline CDR1 is SGDLS and CDR2 YYNGEE. CDR3 sequence (DNA): TGTGCCAGCAGCGCAGGATCCGAGGGACAGTTAGACGCTGAAGCTTTCTTT. It is translated as CASSAGSEGQLDAEAFF.

The rearrangement joins TRBV18 to TRBJ2-2, with D possibly matching TRBD2 (6 bases). The germline CDR1 and CDR2 sequences are KGHSH and LQKENI. Deletions cut 3 bases from V and 3 bases from J, with 11 bases between. The CDR3 has 15 amino acids. CDR3 residues: CASSPLGGDTGELFF. The DNA for the CDR3 is TGTGCCAGCTCACCCCTTGGCGGGGACACCGGGGAGCTGTTTTTT.

This sequence joins TRBV13 and TRBJ1-1; D is perhaps TRBD1 (5 bases). V was trimmed by 2 bases and J by 4 bases, leaving 8 bases between them. The CDR3 sequence is 13 residues long. CDR1 PRHDT and CDR2 FYEKMQ come from the germline V gene (reference sequence). CDR3 nucleotide sequence: TGTGCCAGCAGCTTAACCGGGGGCACTGAAGCTTTCTTT. It specifies CASSLTGGTEAFF. Complete variable domain (other parts from reference TRBV13 and TRBJ1-1): AAGVIQSPRHLIKEKRETATLKCYPIPRHDTVYWYQQGPGQDPQFLISFYEKMQSDKGSIPDRFSAQQFSDYHSELNMSSLELGDSALYFCASSLTGGTEAFFGQGTRLTVV.

The rearrangement joins TRBV9 to TRBJ1-5; D is unresolved. CDR3 size: 14 residues. Trimming shortened V by 0 bases and J by 8 bases, and 12 bases separated the two germline ends. Per the germline V gene, CDR1 is SGDLS and CDR2 is YYNGEE. The CDR3 coding sequence is TGTGCCAGCAGCGTAGCGGGAGGACTCGAGCCCCAGCATTTT. Encoded protein: CASSVAGGLEPQHF.

The chain combines TRBV7-9 with TRBJ2-7, with no clear D. With 5 bases removed from V and 2 bases from J, the gap between germline ends came to 13 bases. Germline V lookup: CDR1 SEHNR, CDR2 FQNEAQ (reference sequence). This CDR3 has 14 residues. The CDR3 sequence is CASSRVPGPYEQYF. The CDR3, as DNA: TGTGCCAGCAGCCGGGTCCCCGGTCCCTACGAGCAGTACTTC.

V gene TRBV6-1 combines with J gene TRBJ1-5; D is ambiguous. The CDR3 consists of 14 residues. Germline V gene sequence: CDR1 MNHNS, CDR2 SASEGT. Trimming removed 5 bases from V and 1 base from J, with 9 bases in between. The CDR3 DNA reads as TGTGCCAGCAGTTCAGACTTCAGCAATCAGCCCCAGCATTTT. Translated: CASSSDFSNQPQHF.

The chain employs TRBV18 and TRBJ2-7, with TRBD2 identical over 9 bases. V gave up 4 bases and J gave up 3 bases; unmatched junction bases: 10. CDR1 is KGHSH, CDR2 LQKENI, per germline. The CDR3 covers 16 residues. Here the CDR3 DNA reads TGTGCCAGCTCACTCGGGTCGACTAGCGGTGGCTACGAGCAGTACTTC. This codes for CASSLGSTSGGYEQYF.

The chain uses TRBV9 and TRBJ2-1; unclear D gene. Per germline, CDR1 SGDLS and CDR2 YYNGEE. This CDR3 has 15 amino acids. Deletions cut 0 bases from V and 4 bases from J, with 11 bases between. The CDR3 is CASSVEVQPYNEQFF. In nucleotides, the CDR3 is TGTGCCAGCAGCGTAGAAGTACAGCCTTACAATGAGCAGTTCTTC.

The chain has TRBV7-9 and TRBJ1-2; tentative D call: TRBD1 (6 bases). From germline, CDR1 is SEHNR and CDR2 FQNEAQ (reference sequence). The CDR3 length is 14 residues. V was pared by 0 bases and J by 6 bases, with 11 bases between. In DNA, the CDR3 is TGTGCCAGCAGCTTAGCCGGGACATCGAATGGCTACACCTTC. It is translated as CASSLAGTSNGYTF.

The J gene is TRBJ2-7, the V gene TRBV30, with a tentative D call TRBD1 (6 bases). The germline V and J ends were trimmed by 5 bases and 2 bases, with 10 bases remaining between them. CDR1 is GTSNPN and CDR2 is SVGIG in the germline V gene (reference sequence). This CDR3 region has 12 residues. The CDR3 nucleotides read TGTGCCTGGGGACAGATCGCCTACGAGCAGTACTTC. Its protein product is CAWGQIAYEQYF.

The rearrangement links TRBV6-1 to TRBJ1-4; D is uncertain. The length of the CDR3 is 14 residues. V was trimmed by 4 bases and J by 7 bases, leaving 13 bases between them. Germline V gene sequence: CDR1 MNHNS, CDR2 SASEGT. Here the CDR3 reads CASSVEGWGEKLFF. The CDR3 coding sequence is TGTGCCAGCAGTGTCGAGGGATGGGGTGAAAAACTGTTTTTT.

The chain recombines TRBV30 with TRBJ2-7; no clear D. The CDR3 runs to 10 residues. The germline V gene has CDR1 GTSNPN and CDR2 SVGIG (reference sequence). V was shortened by 6 bases and J by 3 bases, with 6 bases between the two germline ends. The CDR3, as DNA: TGTGCCTGTAGAAGCTACGAGCAGTACTTC. This codes for CACRSYEQYF.

The V call is TRBV4-1, the J call TRBJ1-5, with D perhaps matching TRBD1 (5 bases). Trimming shortened V by 0 bases and J by 5 bases, and 11 bases separated the two germline ends. The CDR3 loop spans 15 amino acids. Germline V gives CDR1 MGHRA, CDR2 YSYEKL. The CDR3 coding sequence is TGCGCCAGCAGCCAAGATAAAGGGGAGGATCAGCCCCAGCATTTT. It translates to CASSQDKGEDQPQHF.

The V and J genes are TRBV5-4 and TRBJ1-1; D uncertain. This CDR3 region has 13 residues. V lost 0 bases and J lost 1, with 4 bases in between. CDR1 and CDR2 from the germline V gene are SGHNT and YYREEE (reference sequence). Here the CDR3 reads CASSLAQNTEAFF. CDR3 in DNA: TGTGCCAGCAGCTTGGCCCAGAACACTGAAGCTTTCTTT.

The genes are TRBV30 and TRBJ2-7; 8 nucleotides align to TRBD1. The V and J ends lost 0 bases and 3 bases, in that order; junction bases with no gene match: 4. The CDR3 is made up of 14 amino acids. Germline V gene data show CDR1 as GTSNPN and CDR2 as SVGIG (reference sequence). CDR3 in amino acids: CAWSVWTGNYEQYF. CDR3 DNA sequence: TGTGCCTGGAGTGTATGGACAGGGAACTACGAGCAGTACTTC. The variable domain in full, completed from reference TRBV30 and TRBJ2-7, reads SQTIHQWPATLVQPVGSPLSLECTVEGTSNPNLYWYRQAAGRGLQLLFYSVGIGQISSEVPQNLSASRPQDRQFILSSKKLLLSDSGFYLCAWSVWTGNYEQYFGPGTRLTVT.

The genes are TRBV6-5 and TRBJ2-5, with 13 bases matching TRBD2. The length of the CDR3 is 15 residues. Germline-derived CDR1 and CDR2 are MNHEY and SVGAGI. Germline trimming cut 7 bases from V and 5 bases from J; bases unmatched to any gene: 7. The CDR3 DNA is TGTGCCAGCACCACTAGCGGGGGGGTTGGGGAGACCCAGTACTTC. Translating it yields CASTTSGGVGETQYF.

The chain joins TRBV29-1 to TRBJ2-5; D might be TRBD2 (5 bases). This CDR3 comprises 13 residues. Looked up from germline, CDR1 is SQVTM and CDR2 is ANQGSEA. V lost 3 bases to trimming and J lost 6 bases, with 14 bases between them. The chain's CDR3 is CSVDSASSQTQYF. In nucleotides, the CDR3 is TGCAGCGTTGATTCGGCTAGCTCGCAGACCCAGTACTTC.

The chain is built from TRBV7-9 and TRBJ1-2; D is possibly TRBD1 (5 bases). The CDR3 sequence is 13 residues long. Germline V gene lookup returns CDR1 SEHNR and CDR2 FQNEAQ (reference sequence). Trimming pared 3 bases from V and 6 bases from J, leaving 11 bases between. CDR3 amino acids: CASSLRGDDGYTF. CDR3 sequence (DNA): TGTGCCAGCAGCTTGCGGGGCGACGATGGCTACACCTTC.